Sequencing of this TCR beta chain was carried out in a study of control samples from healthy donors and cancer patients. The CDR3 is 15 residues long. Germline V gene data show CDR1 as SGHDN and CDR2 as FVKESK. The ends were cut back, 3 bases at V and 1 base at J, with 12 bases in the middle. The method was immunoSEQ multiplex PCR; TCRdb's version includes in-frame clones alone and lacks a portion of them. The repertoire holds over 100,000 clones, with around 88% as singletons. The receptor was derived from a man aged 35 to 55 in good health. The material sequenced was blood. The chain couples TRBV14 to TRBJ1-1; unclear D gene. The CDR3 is CASSHARSENTEAFF. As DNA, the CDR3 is TGTGCCAGCAGCCATGCCAGATCGGAGAACACTGAAGCTTTCTTT.